Listed here are 5 T cell receptor beta chains from one sample, sequenced in a study of blood T cell repertoires in COVID-19. Sequencing was performed with immunoSEQ multiplex PCR; in TCRdb, only in-frame clones are kept and a portion is missing. The top ten hold about 31% of the sample, which has about 84,000 clones, 75% to 85% seen once. Sequencing used peripheral blood. The receptors originated from an elderly woman with acute or convalescent COVID-19.

This chain joins TRBV11-3 and TRBJ2-7; 8 bases map to TRBD2. Trimming took 3 bases from V and 2 from J; bases not matched to a gene: 3. The CDR3 is 14 residues long. Germline V gives CDR1 SGHNT, CDR2 YENEEA. The CDR3, as DNA: TGTGCCAGCAGCTTTCAGCGGGGGCCCTACGAGCAGTACTTC. Its translation is CASSFQRGPYEQYF.

The chain has TRBV14 and TRBJ2-3; perhaps TRBD1 as D (5 bases). The CDR3 sequence is 15 residues long. Trimming stripped 3 bases from V and 1 base from J, with 11 bases between. The germline V gene encodes CDR1 SGHDN and CDR2 FVKESK. In DNA form, the CDR3 reads TGTGCCAGCAGCCACAGGGTAATAGGCACAGATACGCAGTATTTT. Protein product: CASSHRVIGTDTQYF.

The rearrangement uses TRBV20-1 and TRBJ2-5; TRBD1 might be the D (6 bases). Per germline, CDR1 DFQATT and CDR2 SNEGSKA (reference sequence). CDR3 length equals 11 residues. V lost 7 bases, J lost 2 bases, and 8 bases lay in between. This CDR3 reads CSGRGQETQYF. CDR3 nucleotide sequence: TGCAGTGGCAGGGGACAAGAGACCCAGTACTTC.

This chain links TRBV21-1 with TRBJ2-5; the D call TRBD2 from the table was never checked on the DNA. TRBV21-1 is deemed a pseudogene. There are 13 residues in the CDR3. CDR3 in amino acids: CASSKPRQETQYF. The CDR3 DNA reads as TGTGCCAGCAGCAAACCTAGACAAGAGACCCAGTACTTC.

V is TRBV19 and J is TRBJ2-7, with 7 bases lining up with TRBD1. Germline trimming cut 5 bases from V and 1 base from J; bases unmatched to any gene: 8. Germline V gives CDR1 LNHDA, CDR2 SQIVND (reference sequence). CDR3 length: 15 amino acids. The CDR3 DNA follows: TGTGCCAGTAGTGGTTTGTTGACAGGGTCCTACGAGCAGTACTTC. Translated, it gives CASSGLLTGSYEQYF.